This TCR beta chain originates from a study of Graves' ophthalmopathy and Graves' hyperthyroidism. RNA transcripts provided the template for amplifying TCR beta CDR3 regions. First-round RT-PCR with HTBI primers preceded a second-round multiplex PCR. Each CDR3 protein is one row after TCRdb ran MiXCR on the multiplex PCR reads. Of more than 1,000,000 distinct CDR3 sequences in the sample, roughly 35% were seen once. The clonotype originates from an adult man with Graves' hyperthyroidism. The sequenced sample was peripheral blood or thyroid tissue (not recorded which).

CDR3 region: CSVCLQGLAGGWQETQYF. The CDR3 coding sequence is TGCAGCGTTTGCCTCCAGGGACTAGCGGGAGGTTGGCAAGAGACCCAGTACTTC. The chain couples TRBV29-1 to TRBJ2-5; TRBD2 aligns across 15 bases. Germline V CDR1 and CDR2: SQVTM, ANQGSEA. With 5 bases clipped from V and 2 bases from J, the junction kept 12 bases outside the gene matches. The CDR3 has 18 residues. Variable domain in full (rest from reference TRBV29-1 and TRBJ2-5): SAVISQKPSRDICQRGTSLTIQCQVDSQVTMMFWYRQQPGQSLTLIATANQGSEATYESGFVIDKFPISRPNLTFSTLTVSNMSPEDSSIYLCSVCLQGLAGGWQETQYFGPGTRLLVL.